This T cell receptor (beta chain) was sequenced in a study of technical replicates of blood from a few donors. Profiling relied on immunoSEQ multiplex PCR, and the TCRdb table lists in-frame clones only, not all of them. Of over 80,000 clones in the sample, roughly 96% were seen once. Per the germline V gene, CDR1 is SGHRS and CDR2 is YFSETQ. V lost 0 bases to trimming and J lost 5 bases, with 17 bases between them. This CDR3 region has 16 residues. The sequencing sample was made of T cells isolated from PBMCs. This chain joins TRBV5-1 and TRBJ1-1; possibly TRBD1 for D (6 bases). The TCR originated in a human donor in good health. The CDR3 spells CASSLGYGGRATEAFF. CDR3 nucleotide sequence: TGCGCCAGCAGCTTGGGTTACGGGGGGCGAGCTACTGAAGCTTTCTTT.